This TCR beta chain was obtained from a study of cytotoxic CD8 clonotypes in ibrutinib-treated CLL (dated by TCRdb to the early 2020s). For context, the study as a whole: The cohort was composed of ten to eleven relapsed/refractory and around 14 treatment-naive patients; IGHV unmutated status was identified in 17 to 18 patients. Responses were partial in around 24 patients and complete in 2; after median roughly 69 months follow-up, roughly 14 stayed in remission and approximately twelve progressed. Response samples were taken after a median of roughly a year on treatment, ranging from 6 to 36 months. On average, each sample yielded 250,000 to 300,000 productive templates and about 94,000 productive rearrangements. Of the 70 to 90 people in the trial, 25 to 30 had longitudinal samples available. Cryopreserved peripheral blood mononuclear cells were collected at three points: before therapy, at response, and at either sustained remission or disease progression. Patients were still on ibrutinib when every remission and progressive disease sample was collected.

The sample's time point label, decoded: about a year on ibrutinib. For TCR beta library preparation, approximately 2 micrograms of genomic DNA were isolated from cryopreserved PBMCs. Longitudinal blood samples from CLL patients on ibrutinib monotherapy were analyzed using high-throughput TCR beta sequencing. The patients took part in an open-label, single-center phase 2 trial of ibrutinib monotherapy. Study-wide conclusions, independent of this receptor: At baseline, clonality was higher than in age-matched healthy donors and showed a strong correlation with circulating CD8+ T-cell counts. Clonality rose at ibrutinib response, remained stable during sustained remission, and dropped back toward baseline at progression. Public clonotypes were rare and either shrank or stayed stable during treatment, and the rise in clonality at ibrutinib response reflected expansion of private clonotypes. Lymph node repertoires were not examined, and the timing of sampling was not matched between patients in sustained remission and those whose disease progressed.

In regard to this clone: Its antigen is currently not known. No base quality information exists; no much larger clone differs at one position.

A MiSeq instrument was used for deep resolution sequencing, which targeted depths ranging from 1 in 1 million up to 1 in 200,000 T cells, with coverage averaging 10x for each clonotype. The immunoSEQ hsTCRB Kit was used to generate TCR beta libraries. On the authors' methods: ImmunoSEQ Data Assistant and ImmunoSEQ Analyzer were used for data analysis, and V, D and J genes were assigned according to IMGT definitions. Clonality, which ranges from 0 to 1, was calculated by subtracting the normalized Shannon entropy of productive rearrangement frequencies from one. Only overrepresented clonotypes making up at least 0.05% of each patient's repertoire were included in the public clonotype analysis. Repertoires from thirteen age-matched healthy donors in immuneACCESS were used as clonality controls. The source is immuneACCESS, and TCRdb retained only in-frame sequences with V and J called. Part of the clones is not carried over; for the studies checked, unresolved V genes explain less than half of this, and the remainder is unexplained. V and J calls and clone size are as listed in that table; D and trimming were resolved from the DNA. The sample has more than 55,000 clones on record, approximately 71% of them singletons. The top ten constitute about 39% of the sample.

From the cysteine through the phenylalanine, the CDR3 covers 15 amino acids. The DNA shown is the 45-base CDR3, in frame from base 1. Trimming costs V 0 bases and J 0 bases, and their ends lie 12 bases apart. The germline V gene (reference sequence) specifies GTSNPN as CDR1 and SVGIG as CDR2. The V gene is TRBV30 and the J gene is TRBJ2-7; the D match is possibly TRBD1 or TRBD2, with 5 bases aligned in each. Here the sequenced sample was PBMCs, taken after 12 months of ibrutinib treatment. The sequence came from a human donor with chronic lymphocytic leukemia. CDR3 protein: CAWSVSGRTSYEQYF. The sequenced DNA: TGTGCCTGGAGTGTATCGGGACGTACCTCCTACGAGCAGTACTTC.